The rows below give T cell receptor beta chains drawn from one sample of a study of CD8 T cells in Susac syndrome. TCRdb passed the immunoSEQ multiplex PCR reads through MiXCR, listing each CDR3 protein once. The table lists tens of thousands of distinct CDR3 sequences, 94% of them singletons. Sequenced: CD8+ T cells from PBMCs. These receptors originate from a human donor with Susac syndrome. CDR3s include the opening cysteine and the closing phenylalanine or tryptophan.

CDR3aa	v_gene	j_gene
CASRDPSGASTNEQFF	TRBV12-3/TRBV12-4	TRBJ2-1
CASSLGQGAVPYGYTF	TRBV7-9	TRBJ1-2
CASSWIGTGGEKLFF	TRBV12-3/TRBV12-4	TRBJ1-4
CASTTGGQPQHF	TRBV12-3/TRBV12-4	TRBJ1-5
CASSFRLAGESYEQYF	TRBV11-1	TRBJ2-7
CASSLGGFYEQYF	TRBV27	TRBJ2-7
CATNPTSMNTEAFF	TRBV15	TRBJ1-1
CASSLRRAFSGANVLTF	TRBV11-1	TRBJ2-6
CASSHEWVSTDTQYF	TRBV4-1	TRBJ2-3
CASSQGSWGSYEQYF	TRBV3-1	TRBJ2-7
CASSSSGFTGNTIYF	TRBV7-6	TRBJ1-3
CASSPRALRIETQYF	TRBV27	TRBJ2-5
CASSTGPSYEQYF	TRBV9	TRBJ2-7
CASSLRGRANTGELFF	TRBV5-1	TRBJ2-2
CASSLLLGVNPNEQFF	TRBV11-2	TRBJ2-1
CASSLWGTSGTDTQYF	TRBV12-3/TRBV12-4	TRBJ2-3
CASSQDWTGQLETQYF	TRBV4-3	TRBJ2-5
CSASPRGSTEAFF	TRBV20-1	TRBJ1-1
CASSVGAYTDTQYF	TRBV9	TRBJ2-3
CASSSFGLSSYNEQFF	TRBV12-3/TRBV12-4	TRBJ2-1
CASSLEGSPSYEQYF	TRBV7-9	TRBJ2-7
CASSEGRSTYEQYF	TRBV13	TRBJ2-7
CASTLVAGAYNEQFF	TRBV14	TRBJ2-1
CASSFETSGYNEQFF	TRBV9	TRBJ2-1
CASSLQLAGGRETQYF	TRBV9	TRBJ2-5
CASSFGTSGYNEQFF	TRBV13	TRBJ2-1
CSVDPLGYGYTF	TRBV29-1	TRBJ1-2
CAISEPPRSYRYNEQFF	TRBV10-3	TRBJ2-1
CSVDSYGYTF	TRBV29-1	TRBJ1-2
CATSRLGQGDYGYTF	TRBV15	TRBJ1-2
CASSLDRAPDEQYF	TRBV4-1	TRBJ2-7
CASSLANRGLDGYTF	TRBV5-1	TRBJ1-2
CASSVAGTTNEKLFF	TRBV9	TRBJ1-4
CASSLLQEEQYF	TRBV5-4	TRBJ2-3
CASSLAIIGETAEAFF	TRBV5-1	TRBJ1-1
CASSRLAGIGDEQFF	TRBV3-1	TRBJ2-1
CASSLNRVNTEAFF	TRBV12-3/TRBV12-4	TRBJ1-1
CSVEIVKVSRRSYEQYF	TRBV29-1	TRBJ2-7
CASSRTGTNYGYTF	TRBV5-6	TRBJ1-2
CASSLSQGRYEQYF	TRBV11-2	TRBJ2-7
CATSGGTSGDTQYF	TRBV15	TRBJ2-3
CASSFGTPYSNQPQHF	TRBV27	TRBJ1-5
CSARGRGISYNSPLHF	TRBV20-1	TRBJ1-6
CASREIDKEQYF	TRBV2	TRBJ2-7
CASIPDRAGNTEAFF	TRBV12-3/TRBV12-4	TRBJ1-1
CASGPTAAYGYTF	TRBV2	TRBJ1-2
CASSYVRQDYEQYF	TRBV6-2/TRBV6-3	TRBJ2-7
CASSVPGQGGTSYNEQFF	TRBV9	TRBJ2-1
CASTQGDGYTF	TRBV5-1	TRBJ1-2
CASSLGPGHRSKYF	TRBV7-9	TRBJ2-5
CASSLRRGGNQPQHF	TRBV12-3/TRBV12-4	TRBJ1-5